A selection of T cell receptor beta chains follows, all from one sample in a study of cytomegalovirus exposure and HLA in healthy donors. Data came from immunoSEQ multiplex PCR; TCRdb stores just in-frame clones and leaves some out. Counted here are fewer than 150,000 clones, approximately 85% occurring once; the ten biggest clones make up about 6.7%. Sequencing was done on a sample of PBMCs. The receptors come from a woman in her twenties or thirties in good health and CMV-seropositive. Each CDR3 is given with its conserved first and last residue.

CDR3 protein	V gene	J gene
CASSLTGLDIQYF	TRBV7-9	TRBJ2-4
CASSQDKGLGYEQYF	TRBV4-1	TRBJ2-7
CASSPGGSNQPQHF	TRBV27	TRBJ1-5
CASSRQGDSGYTF	TRBV6-1	TRBJ1-2
CASSVERGLGGVQETQYF	TRBV9	TRBJ2-5
CASSHLRGDPYNEQFF	TRBV14	TRBJ2-1
CAYRLAGETQYF	TRBV30	TRBJ2-5
CAISETGTSIQYF	TRBV10-3	TRBJ2-4
CSSSLVKEKLFF	TRBV7-9	TRBJ1-4
CAWSAEFEAFF	TRBV30	TRBJ1-1
CASSEVTDYSNQPQHF	TRBV6-1	TRBJ1-5
CASSLGQGKDTQYF	TRBV5-4	TRBJ2-3
CASSAYYEQFF	TRBV6-1	TRBJ2-1
CASSSGWGAYNEQFF	TRBV5-1	TRBJ2-1
CASSPTSGGGNTEAFF	TRBV18	TRBJ1-1
CASSDTGRGYGYTF	TRBV25-1	TRBJ1-2
CASRVAALYNEQFF	TRBV2	TRBJ2-1
CASSFWTGASYNEQFF	TRBV5-4	TRBJ2-1
CASSVGRYSSYEQYF	TRBV9	TRBJ2-7
CASSLDPQPTQYF	TRBV5-1	TRBJ2-5
CASSLGGAPRYEQYF	TRBV13	TRBJ2-7
CASSRRVNSNQPQHF	TRBV5-6	TRBJ1-5
CASSDGPSQPQHF	TRBV6-4	TRBJ1-5
CASSRDRAYGYTF	TRBV5-4	TRBJ1-2
CASSMSGTGTYEQYF	TRBV19	TRBJ2-7
CASTPFTGTSGGGTQYF	TRBV28	TRBJ2-5
CASSQDLGELYYGYTF	TRBV4-2	TRBJ1-2
CASSQWDGSRNTEAFF	TRBV13	TRBJ1-1
CASTRRAEAFF	TRBV19	TRBJ1-1
CASSVSDSNYGYTF	TRBV2	TRBJ1-2
CASIGTGDYEQYF	TRBV28	TRBJ2-7
CASSLEGRMNTEAFF	TRBV5-1	TRBJ1-1
CASSRKGTAMNTEAFF	TRBV7-9	TRBJ1-1
CAIRGTGNDEQFF	TRBV10-3	TRBJ2-1
CASSELTADYGYTF	TRBV2	TRBJ1-2
CASSLVGGRRGYTF	TRBV5-8	TRBJ1-2
CASSSPLEAFF	TRBV28	TRBJ1-1
CASRHEGDQPQHF	TRBV27	TRBJ1-5
CASRGTTGRNTEAFF	TRBV27	TRBJ1-1
CASSLGGRAHGELFF	TRBV27	TRBJ2-2
CASSFSGVVEAFF	TRBV25-1	TRBJ1-1
CASSVGGGVYTGELFF	TRBV9	TRBJ2-2
CASSLLPGTEAFF	TRBV5-8	TRBJ1-1
CASSHRLAGESTDTQYF	TRBV4-2	TRBJ2-3
CASSYLFSTDTQYF	TRBV6-5	TRBJ2-3
CAWSPGQGYEKLFF	TRBV30	TRBJ1-4
CASSLTPGGGLNEQFF	TRBV7-3	TRBJ2-1
CASSLGDRDNQPQHF	TRBV5-1	TRBJ1-5
CAISASFSGGYNEQFF	TRBV10-3	TRBJ2-1
CASSLSASGRSGTDTQYF	TRBV28	TRBJ2-3
CASSFAGGMVNGYTF	TRBV6-5	TRBJ1-2
CASSQRGGVDTGELFF	TRBV4-1	TRBJ2-2
CASSIGGGATEAFF	TRBV19	TRBJ1-1
CASRSTAGTSGSKYYEQYF	TRBV28	TRBJ2-7
CASSYASGGPYEQYF	TRBV19	TRBJ2-7